This TCR beta chain is drawn from a study of T-cell reconstitution after alpha-beta-depleted transplantation in children. General observations from the study: Where alpha-beta T cells came from about two months after transplant was reportedly several hundred expanded graft clones. The main origin of T-cell counts and diversity one year after transplant was newly produced T cells. Surviving recipient T cells and intrathymic progenitors accounted for some patients' high TCRbeta diversity at day 60.

This clonotype was found a few times. Its antigen is unidentified. With V trimmed by 4 bases and J by 0 bases, 13 bases remained unmatched. The germline V gene encodes CDR1 MNHEY and CDR2 SVGAGI. The CDR3 loop spans 18 amino acids. The TCRbeta library was prepared with unique molecular identifiers. TCRdb fed the PCR reads into MiXCR, producing one record per CDR3 protein. The sample shows around 600,000 distinct CDR3 sequences, 23% of them seen only once. The specimen was PBMCs, mostly from graft donor cells, collected 360 days after TCRalphabeta/CD19-depleted stem cell transplant. This clonotype was sampled from a boy younger than two who had a stem cell transplant for acute myeloid leukemia, so the T cells may come from the graft donor. The chain couples TRBV6-5 to TRBJ2-3, with 7 bases aligning to TRBD1. This CDR3 is CASSFDTETGQSTDTQYF. CDR3 DNA: TGTGCCAGCAGTTTCGATACTGAGACAGGGCAGAGCACAGATACGCAGTATTTT.